This T cell receptor (beta chain) was documented in a study of Ad26.COV2.S vaccination and SARS-CoV-2 variants (dated by TCRdb to the early 2020s). About the investigation overall: Donors in the vaccine arm were drawn from COV1001, a multicentre, randomized, double-blind, placebo-controlled phase I-IIa trial testing Ad26.COV2.S in healthy adults. The TCR-sequenced set comprised approximately 32 samples: roughly 19 Ad26.COV2.S vaccine recipients, 5 placebo recipients and 8 SARS-CoV-2 convalescent individuals. TCRbeta repertoire sequencing served as the tool for gauging how specific and how broad the SARS-CoV-2-reactive T cell receptors were following Ad26.COV2.S vaccination. Investigators did not know the trial group allocation while performing experiments and assessing outcomes. Participants in the trial were split at random into five groups of five each, receiving low-dose or high-dose Ad26.COV2.S once or twice, or else placebo on both occasions. Ad26.COV2.S was administered intramuscularly at a dose of 5x10^10 or 1x10^11 viral particles, either as one shot or as two shots given 56 days apart.

As to this clone: Its antigen specificity is not known. Base qualities are not at hand, and no much larger clone is one base apart.

In the paper's terms, the treatment or condition label means: 15 to 20 received Ad26.COV2.S at low or high dose, single or two shots; about 5 received placebo; per-sample allocation not given. Repertoires of vaccine and placebo recipients were sequenced from samples collected on day 63 after the first injection. Between 29 July and 7 August 2020, Cohort 1b enrolled 20 to 30 adults aged 18-55 years at one site in Boston, USA. As a vaccine, Ad26.COV2.S was a replication-incompetent adenovirus type 26 vector that expressed a prefusion-stabilized SARS-CoV-2 spike protein derived from the original Wuhan strain. TCRbeta CDR3 regions were sequenced with the immunoSEQ Assay. After extraction, genomic DNA underwent amplification by bias-controlled multiplex PCR, followed by high-throughput sequencing. The source study handled its data this way. To quantify the absolute abundance of each unique TCRbeta CDR3 region, sequences were collapsed and filtered. T cell fraction was estimated by normalizing TCRbeta template counts to usable DNA, with usable DNA measured through amplification of reference genes found in all nucleated cells. Repertoire TCRs were annotated as SARS-CoV-2-specific when V gene, CDR3 amino acid sequence and J gene were exactly matched to a known reactive TCR set. MIRA supplied the reference SARS-CoV-2 TCR set, which was filtered for enrichment in COVID-19-positive ImmuneCODE repertoires so that public or cross-reactive TCRs were removed. Drawing on the MIRA antigens, annotated TCRs were analysed further at the level of specific ORF or position within ORF. Breadth was defined as annotated unique rearrangements over total unique productive rearrangements; depth was the summed frequency of those rearrangements. Two-sided Wilcoxon rank-sum tests were used to compare TCR breadth between groups. TCRdb retrieved this table from immuneACCESS and kept in-frame rearrangements only. Not all clones are present; in checked studies, unresolved V genes account for under half, and no reason is known for the remainder. V and J calls and clone size follow that table, whereas D and trimming were derived from the DNA. The sample table holds hundreds of thousands of clones, of which roughly nine tenths were seen once. Of the sample, 2.5% to 3% falls within the top ten clones.

Between the V and J ends, shortened by 6 bases and 4 bases respectively, the junction contains 16 bases. The CDR3, cysteine through phenylalanine, is 16 amino acids long. Only the CDR3 DNA is retained, 48 bases long and in frame from the first base. The germline V gene supplies CDR1 MGHRA and CDR2 YSYEKL. What the research found in general, with its limitations: Vaccine and placebo recipients had comparable non-spike TCR breadth, which fits with the vaccine containing only spike. After vaccination, substantial breadth of spike-specific CD8+ and CD4+ T cell responses was reported. The study was not powered for comparison of responses between vaccine doses or regimens. Spike-specific TCR breadth was higher in Ad26.COV2.S recipients than in placebo recipients (P = 0.0014). The authors noted that total T cell responses may have been underestimated by the TCR breadth and depth analyses.

This sample comprised peripheral blood, obtained in a trial of Ad26.COV2.S vaccine versus placebo. The rearrangement joined TRBV4-1 to TRBJ1-6, with the D gene not confidently named. The clonotype originates from a person between 18 and 65 years old who received the Ad26.COV2.S COVID-19 vaccine or a placebo. The CDR3 protein sequence reads: CASRKSPDHYNSPLHF. The DNA sequence is as follows: TGCGCCAGCAGAAAAAGCCCGGACCATTATAATTCACCCCTCCACTTT.